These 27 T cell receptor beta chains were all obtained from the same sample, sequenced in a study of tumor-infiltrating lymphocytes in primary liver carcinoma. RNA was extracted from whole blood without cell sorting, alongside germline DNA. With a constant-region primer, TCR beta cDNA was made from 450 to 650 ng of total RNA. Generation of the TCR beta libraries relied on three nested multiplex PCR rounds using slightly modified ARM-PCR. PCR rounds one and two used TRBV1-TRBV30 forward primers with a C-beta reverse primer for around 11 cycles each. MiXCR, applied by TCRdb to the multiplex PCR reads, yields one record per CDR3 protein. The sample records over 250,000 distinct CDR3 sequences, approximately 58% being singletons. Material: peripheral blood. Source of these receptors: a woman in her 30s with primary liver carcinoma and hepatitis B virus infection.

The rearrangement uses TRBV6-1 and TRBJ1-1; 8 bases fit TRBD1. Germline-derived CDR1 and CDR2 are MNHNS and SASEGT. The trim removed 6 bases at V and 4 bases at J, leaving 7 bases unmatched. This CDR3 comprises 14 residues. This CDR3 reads CASRTGALITEAFF. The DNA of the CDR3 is TGTGCCAGCAGGACAGGGGCCCTGATCACTGAAGCTTTCTTT.

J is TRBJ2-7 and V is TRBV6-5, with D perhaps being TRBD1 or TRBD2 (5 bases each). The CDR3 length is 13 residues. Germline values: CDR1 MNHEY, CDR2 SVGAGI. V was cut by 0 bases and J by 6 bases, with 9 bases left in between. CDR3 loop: CASSYSNGGEQYF. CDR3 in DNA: TGTGCCAGCAGTTACTCGAATGGGGGCGAGCAGTACTTC.

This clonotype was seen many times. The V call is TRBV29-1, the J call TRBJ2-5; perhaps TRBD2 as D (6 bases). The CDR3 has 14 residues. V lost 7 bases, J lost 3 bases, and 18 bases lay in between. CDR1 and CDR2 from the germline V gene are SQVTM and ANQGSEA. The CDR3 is CSAEGGTAEETQYF. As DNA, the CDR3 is TGCAGCGCCGAAGGAGGGACGGCTGAAGAGACCCAGTACTTC.

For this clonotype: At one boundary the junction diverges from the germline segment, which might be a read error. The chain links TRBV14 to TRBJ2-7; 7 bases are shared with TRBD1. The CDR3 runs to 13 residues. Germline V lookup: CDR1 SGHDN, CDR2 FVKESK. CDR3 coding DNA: TGTGTCAGCAGTCTAGGACAGGAAAAGAAGCAGTACTTC. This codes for CVSSLGQEKKQYF.

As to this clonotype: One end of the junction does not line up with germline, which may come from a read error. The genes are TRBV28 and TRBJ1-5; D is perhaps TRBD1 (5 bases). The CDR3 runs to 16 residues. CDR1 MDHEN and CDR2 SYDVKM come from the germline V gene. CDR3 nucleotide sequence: TGTGCCACCAGTTTTGCGGGGAGGGGAGTTTATCAGCCCCAGCATTTT. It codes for CATSFAGRGVYQPQHF.

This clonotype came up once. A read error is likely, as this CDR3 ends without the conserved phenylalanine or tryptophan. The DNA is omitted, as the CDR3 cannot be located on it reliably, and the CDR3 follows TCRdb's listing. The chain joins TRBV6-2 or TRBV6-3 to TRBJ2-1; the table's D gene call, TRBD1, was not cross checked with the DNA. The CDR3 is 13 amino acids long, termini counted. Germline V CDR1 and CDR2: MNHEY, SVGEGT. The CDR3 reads CASSYGLGTGVFS.

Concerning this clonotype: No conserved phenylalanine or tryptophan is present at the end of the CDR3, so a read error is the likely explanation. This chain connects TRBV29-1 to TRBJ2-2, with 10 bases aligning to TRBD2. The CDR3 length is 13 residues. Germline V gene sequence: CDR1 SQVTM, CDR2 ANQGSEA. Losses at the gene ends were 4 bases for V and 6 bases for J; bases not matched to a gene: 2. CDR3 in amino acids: CSVALAGAGELFY. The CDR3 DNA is TGCAGCGTTGCCCTAGCGGGAGCCGGGGAGCTGTTTTAT.

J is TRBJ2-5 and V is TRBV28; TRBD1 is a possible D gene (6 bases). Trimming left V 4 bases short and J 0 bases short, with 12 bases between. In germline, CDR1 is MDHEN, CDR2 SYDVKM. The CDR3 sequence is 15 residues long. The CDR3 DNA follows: TGTGCCAGCAGTTCCCCGAGGGGGTACCAAGAGACCCAGTACTTC. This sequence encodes CASSSPRGYQETQYF.

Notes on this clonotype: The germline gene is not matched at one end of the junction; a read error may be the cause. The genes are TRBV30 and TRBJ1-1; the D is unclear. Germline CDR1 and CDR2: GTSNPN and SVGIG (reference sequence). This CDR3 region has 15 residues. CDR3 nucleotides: TGTGCCTGGAGCCCGAAGCGGGGTCTAAACACTGATGCTTTCTTT. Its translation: CAWSPKRGLNTDAFF.

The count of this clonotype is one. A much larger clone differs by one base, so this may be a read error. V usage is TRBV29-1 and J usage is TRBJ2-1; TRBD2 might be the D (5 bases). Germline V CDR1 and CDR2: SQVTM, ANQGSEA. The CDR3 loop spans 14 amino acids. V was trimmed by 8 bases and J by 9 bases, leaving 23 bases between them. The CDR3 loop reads CSILVSGLGREQFF. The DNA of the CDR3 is TGCAGCATCCTAGTCAGCGGCCTGGGCCGTGAGCAGTTCTTC.

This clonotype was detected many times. CDR3 loop: CASSLVPQGGQFF. CDR3 DNA sequence: TGTGCCAGCAGTTTAGTCCCACAGGGGGGGCAGTTCTTC. The chain carries TRBV12-3 or TRBV12-4 and TRBJ2-1; TRBD1 agrees at 8 bases. The V gene end was trimmed by 1 base and the J gene end by 12 bases; junction bases not matched to a gene: 5. This CDR3 has 13 residues.

The CDR3 sequence is CSVEEGVADTQYF. The CDR3 DNA is TGCAGCGTTGAGGAGGGAGTTGCAGATACGCAGTATTTT. The chain combines TRBV29-1 with TRBJ2-3; D possibly corresponds to TRBD2 (6 bases). This CDR3 has 13 residues. Deletions cut 3 bases from V and 4 bases from J, with 11 bases between. Germline CDR1 and CDR2: SQVTM and ANQGSEA.

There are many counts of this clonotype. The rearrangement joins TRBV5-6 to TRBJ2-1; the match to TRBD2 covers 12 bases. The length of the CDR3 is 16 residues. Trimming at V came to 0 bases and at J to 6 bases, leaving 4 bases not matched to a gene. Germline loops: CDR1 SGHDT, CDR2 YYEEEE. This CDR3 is CASSLGLAGVSNEQFF. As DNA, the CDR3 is TGTGCCAGCAGCTTGGGACTAGCGGGAGTATCCAATGAGCAGTTCTTC.

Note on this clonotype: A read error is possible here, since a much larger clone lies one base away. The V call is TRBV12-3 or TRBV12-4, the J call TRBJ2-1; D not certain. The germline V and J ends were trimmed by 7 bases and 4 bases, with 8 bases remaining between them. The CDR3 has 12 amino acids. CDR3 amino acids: CASKLLYNEQFF. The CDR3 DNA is TGTGCCAGCAAACTTTTGTACAATGAGCAGTTCTTC.

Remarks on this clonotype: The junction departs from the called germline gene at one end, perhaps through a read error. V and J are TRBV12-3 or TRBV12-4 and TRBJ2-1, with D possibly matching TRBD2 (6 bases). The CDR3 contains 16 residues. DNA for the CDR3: TGTGCCGGCAGGACTGGACTCGGGAGCTCCTACAATGAGCAGTTCTTC. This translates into CAGRTGLGSSYNEQFF.

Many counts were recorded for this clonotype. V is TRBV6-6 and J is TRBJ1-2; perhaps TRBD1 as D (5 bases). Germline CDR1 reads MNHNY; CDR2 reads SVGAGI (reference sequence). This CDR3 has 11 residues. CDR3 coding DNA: TGTGCTGTGGGGGCTAACTATGGCTACACCTTC. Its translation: CAVGANYGYTF.

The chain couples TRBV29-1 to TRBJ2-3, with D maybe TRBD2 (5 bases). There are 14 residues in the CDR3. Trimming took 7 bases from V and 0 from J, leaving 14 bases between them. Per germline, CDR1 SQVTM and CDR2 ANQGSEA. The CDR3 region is CSALSESSTDTQYF. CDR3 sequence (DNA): TGCAGCGCCCTTAGCGAGTCTAGCACAGATACGCAGTATTTT.

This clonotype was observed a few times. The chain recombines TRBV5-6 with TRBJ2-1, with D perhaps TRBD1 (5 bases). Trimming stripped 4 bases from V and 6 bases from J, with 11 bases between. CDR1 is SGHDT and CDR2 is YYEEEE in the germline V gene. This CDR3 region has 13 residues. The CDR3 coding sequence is TGTGCCAGCAGCCAAGGGGATTTCAATGAGCAGTTCTTC. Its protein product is CASSQGDFNEQFF. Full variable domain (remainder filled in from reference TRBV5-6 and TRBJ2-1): DAGVTQSPTHLIKTRGQQVTLRCSPKSGHDTVSWYQQALGQGPQFIFQYYEEEERQRGNFPDRFSGHQFPNYSSELNVNALLLGDSALYLCASSQGDFNEQFFGPGTRLTVL.

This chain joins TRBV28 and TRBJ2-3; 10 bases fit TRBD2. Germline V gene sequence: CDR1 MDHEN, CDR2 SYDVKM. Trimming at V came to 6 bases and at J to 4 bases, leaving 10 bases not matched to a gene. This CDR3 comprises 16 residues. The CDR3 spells CASSPHLAGVSDTQYF. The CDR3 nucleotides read TGTGCCAGCAGCCCTCATCTAGCGGGAGTTTCAGATACGCAGTATTTT.

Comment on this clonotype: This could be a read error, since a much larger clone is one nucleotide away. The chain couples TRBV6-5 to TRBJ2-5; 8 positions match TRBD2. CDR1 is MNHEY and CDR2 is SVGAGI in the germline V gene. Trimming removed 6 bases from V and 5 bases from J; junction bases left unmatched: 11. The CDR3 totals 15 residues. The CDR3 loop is CASSRDGGGQETQYF. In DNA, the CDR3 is TGTGCCAGCAGCCGAGACGGGGGGGGTCAGGAGACCCAGTACTTC.

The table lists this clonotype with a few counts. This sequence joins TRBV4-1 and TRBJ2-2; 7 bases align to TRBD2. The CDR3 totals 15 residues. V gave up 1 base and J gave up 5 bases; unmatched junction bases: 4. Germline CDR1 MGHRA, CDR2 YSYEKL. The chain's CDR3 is CASSQVAGATGELFF. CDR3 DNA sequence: TGCGCCAGCAGCCAAGTGGCGGGAGCTACCGGGGAGCTGTTTTTT.

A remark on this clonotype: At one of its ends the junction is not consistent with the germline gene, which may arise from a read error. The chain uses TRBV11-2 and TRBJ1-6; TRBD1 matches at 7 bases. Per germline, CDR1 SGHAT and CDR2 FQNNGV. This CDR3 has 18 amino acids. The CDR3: CASSLLLQGSSYNSPLHF. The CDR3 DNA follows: TGCGCCAGCAGCTTACTATTACAGGGGAGCTCCTATAATTCACCCCTCCACTTT.

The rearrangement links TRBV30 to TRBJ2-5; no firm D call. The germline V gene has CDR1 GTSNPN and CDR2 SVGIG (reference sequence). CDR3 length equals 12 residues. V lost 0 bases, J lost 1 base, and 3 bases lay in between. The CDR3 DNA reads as TGTGCCTGGAGTGTGGTCCAAGAGACCCAGTACTTC. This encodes CAWSVVQETQYF. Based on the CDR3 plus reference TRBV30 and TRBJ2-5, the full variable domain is SQTIHQWPATLVQPVGSPLSLECTVEGTSNPNLYWYRQAAGRGLQLLFYSVGIGQISSEVPQNLSASRPQDRQFILSSKKLLLSDSGFYLCAWSVVQETQYFGPGTRLLVL.

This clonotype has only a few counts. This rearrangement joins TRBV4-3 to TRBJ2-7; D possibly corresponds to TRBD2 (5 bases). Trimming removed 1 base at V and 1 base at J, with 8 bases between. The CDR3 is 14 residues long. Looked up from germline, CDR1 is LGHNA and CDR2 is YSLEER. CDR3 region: CASSQARGSYEQYF. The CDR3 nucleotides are TGCGCCAGCAGCCAAGCCCGGGGTTCCTACGAGCAGTACTTC.

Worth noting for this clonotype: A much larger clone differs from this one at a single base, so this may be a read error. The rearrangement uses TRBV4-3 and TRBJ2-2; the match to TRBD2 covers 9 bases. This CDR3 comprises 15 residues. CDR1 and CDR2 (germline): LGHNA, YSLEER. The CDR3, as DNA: TGCGCCAGAAGCCAACTAGCGGGCTACACCGGGGAGCTGTTTTTT. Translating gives CARSQLAGYTGELFF.

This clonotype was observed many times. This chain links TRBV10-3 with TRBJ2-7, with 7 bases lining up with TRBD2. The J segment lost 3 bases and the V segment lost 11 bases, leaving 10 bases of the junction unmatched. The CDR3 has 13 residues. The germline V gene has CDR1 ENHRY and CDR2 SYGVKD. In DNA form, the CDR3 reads TGTGCCGTGGGAGGGGACCGAGACTACGAGCAGTACTTC. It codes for CAVGGDRDYEQYF.

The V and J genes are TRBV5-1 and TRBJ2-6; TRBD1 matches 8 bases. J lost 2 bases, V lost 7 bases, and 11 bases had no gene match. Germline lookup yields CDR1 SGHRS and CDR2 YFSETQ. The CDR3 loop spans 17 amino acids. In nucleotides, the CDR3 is TGCGCCAGCCAAGAGGACAGGGTCGGAGCTGGGGCCAACGTCCTGACTTTC. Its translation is CASQEDRVGAGANVLTF.